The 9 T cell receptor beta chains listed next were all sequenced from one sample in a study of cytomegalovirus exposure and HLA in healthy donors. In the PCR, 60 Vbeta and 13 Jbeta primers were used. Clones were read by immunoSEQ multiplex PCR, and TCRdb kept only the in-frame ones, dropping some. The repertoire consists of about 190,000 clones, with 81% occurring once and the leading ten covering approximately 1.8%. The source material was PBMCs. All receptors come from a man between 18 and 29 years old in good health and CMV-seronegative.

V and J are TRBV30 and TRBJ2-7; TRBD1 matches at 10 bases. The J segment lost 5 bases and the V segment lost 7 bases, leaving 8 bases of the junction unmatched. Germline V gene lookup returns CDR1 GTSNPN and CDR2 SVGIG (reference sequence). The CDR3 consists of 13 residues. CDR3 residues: CALEGTGVHEQYF. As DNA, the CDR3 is TGTGCCTTGGAGGGGACAGGGGTCCACGAGCAGTACTTC.

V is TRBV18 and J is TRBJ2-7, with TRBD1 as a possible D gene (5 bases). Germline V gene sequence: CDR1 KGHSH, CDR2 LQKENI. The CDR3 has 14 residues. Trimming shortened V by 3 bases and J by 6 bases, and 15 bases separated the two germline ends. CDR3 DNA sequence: TGTGCCAGCTCACCGGGGCTACGGTTAGGCGAGCAGTACTTC. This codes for CASSPGLRLGEQYF.

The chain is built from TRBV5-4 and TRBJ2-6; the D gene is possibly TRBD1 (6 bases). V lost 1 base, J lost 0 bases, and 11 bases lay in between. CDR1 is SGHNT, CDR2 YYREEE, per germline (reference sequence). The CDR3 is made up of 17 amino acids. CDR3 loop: CASSLTRGTSGANVLTF. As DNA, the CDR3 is TGTGCCAGCAGCTTGACGAGGGGGACCTCTGGGGCCAACGTCCTGACTTTC.

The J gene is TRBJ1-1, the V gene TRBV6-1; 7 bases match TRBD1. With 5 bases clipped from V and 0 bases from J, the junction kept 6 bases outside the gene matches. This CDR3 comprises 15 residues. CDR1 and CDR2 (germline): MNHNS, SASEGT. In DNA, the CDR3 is TGTGCCAGCAGTCCATGGACAGGCCTGAACACTGAAGCTTTCTTT. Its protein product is CASSPWTGLNTEAFF.

CDR3 sequence: CASSPRTSGSLGTDTQYF. CDR3 coding DNA: TGTGCCAGCAGCCCTCGGACTAGCGGGAGCCTCGGCACAGATACGCAGTATTTT. The genes are TRBV9 and TRBJ2-3, with 13 nucleotides matching TRBD2. Trimming removed 4 bases from V and 1 base from J; junction bases left unmatched: 9. The V gene's germline CDR1 is SGDLS and CDR2 YYNGEE. CDR3 length: 18 residues.

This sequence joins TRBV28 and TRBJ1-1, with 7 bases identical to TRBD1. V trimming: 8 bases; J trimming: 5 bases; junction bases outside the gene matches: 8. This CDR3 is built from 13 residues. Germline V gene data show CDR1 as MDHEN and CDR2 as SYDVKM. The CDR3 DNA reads TGTGCCAGCGGCCCTCAGGGGGGAACTGAAGCTTTCTTT. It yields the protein CASGPQGGTEAFF.

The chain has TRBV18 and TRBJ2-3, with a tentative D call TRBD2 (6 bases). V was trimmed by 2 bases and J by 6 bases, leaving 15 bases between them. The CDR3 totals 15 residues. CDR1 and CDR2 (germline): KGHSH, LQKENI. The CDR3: CASSPGASGSDTQYF. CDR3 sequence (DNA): TGTGCCAGCTCACCAGGTGCCAGCGGGTCGGATACGCAGTATTTT.

The CDR3 coding sequence is TGTGCCAGTAACAGGGACGGTAACTATGGCTACACCTTC. This gives the protein CASNRDGNYGYTF. The chain uses TRBV19 and TRBJ1-2; tentative D call: TRBD1 (6 bases). The V gene lost 7 bases and the J gene lost 1 base, with 10 bases spanning the gap. The CDR3 length is 13 residues. The V gene's germline CDR1 is LNHDA and CDR2 SQIVND (reference sequence).

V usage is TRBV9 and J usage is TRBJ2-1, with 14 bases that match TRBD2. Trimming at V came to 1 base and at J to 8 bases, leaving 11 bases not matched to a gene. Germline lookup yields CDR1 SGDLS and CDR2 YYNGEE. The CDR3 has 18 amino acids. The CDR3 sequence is CASSVSLGTSGGRHEQFF. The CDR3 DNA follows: TGTGCCAGCAGCGTATCATTGGGGACTAGCGGGGGCCGCCATGAGCAGTTCTTC.